Listed below are T cell receptor beta chains from one sample, sequenced in a study of blood T cells in healthy people across ages. TCRdb redid the calling of the 5' RACE reads with MiXCR, one entry per CDR3 protein. The repertoire consists of more than 1.4 million distinct CDR3 sequences, with 42% occurring once and the leading ten covering approximately 7.9%. Source material: blood. The origin of the receptors is a woman aged 18-29 years in good health. The CDR3 runs from the conserved cysteine through the conserved F or W. The D gene is left open where the match is weak. Size is omitted from some rows. Given values are once, few, many or a class for expanded clones.

TRBV5-1	NA	few	TRBJ2-5	CASSLEGWTSQETQYF	TGCGCCAGCAGCCTGGAGGGTTGGACATCCCAAGAGACCCAGTACTTC
TRBV28	NA	NA	TRBJ1-1	CASTLRGNEAFF	TGTGCCAGCACGTTAAGAGGCAATGAAGCTTTCTTT
TRBV29-1	TRBD1	NA	TRBJ2-1	CSVEGTRGLPNEQFF	TGCAGCGTAGAGGGGACCAGGGGGTTGCCCAATGAGCAGTTCTTC
TRBV19	NA	NA	TRBJ2-5	CASNTIAGETQYF	TGTGCCAGCAATACTATCGCGGGAGAGACCCAGTACTTC
TRBV27	TRBD1	NA	TRBJ1-3	CASSSGQGTGNTIYF	TGTGCCAGCAGTTCCGGACAGGGGACGGGAAACACCATATATTTT
TRBV3-1	NA	NA	TRBJ2-3	CASSQGGALADTQYF	TGTGCCAGCAGCCAAGGAGGGGCGCTAGCAGATACGCAGTATTTT
TRBV20-1	TRBD2	few	TRBJ2-1	CSARVDGGNYNEQFF	TGCAGTGCTAGAGTTGACGGGGGGAACTACAATGAGCAGTTCTTC
TRBV10-3	NA	few	TRBJ2-3	CAISVLAADTQYF	TGTGCCATCAGTGTCCTAGCAGCAGATACGCAGTATTTT
TRBV12-3/TRBV12-4	TRBD1	NA	TRBJ2-5	CASSNRGTETQYF	TGTGCCAGCAGTAACAGGGGCACGGAGACCCAGTACTTC
TRBV20-1	TRBD2	few	TRBJ2-7	CSARDVWASGTVSYEQYF	TGCAGTGCTAGAGATGTCTGGGCTAGCGGGACTGTCTCCTACGAGCAGTACTTC
TRBV5-1	NA	NA	TRBJ2-7	CASSLVGGTNEQYF	TGCGCCAGCAGCTTGGTCGGGGGCACGAACGAGCAGTACTTC
TRBV20-1	NA	NA	TRBJ1-2	CSAKEVLEANYGYTF	TGCAGTGCTAAGGAAGTGTTGGAAGCTAACTATGGCTACACCTTC
TRBV2	NA	NA	TRBJ2-1	CASKETSSYNEQFF	TGTGCCAGCAAGGAGACGAGCTCCTACAATGAGCAGTTCTTC
TRBV5-1	NA	few	TRBJ1-2	CASSLVVAANYGYTF	TGCGCCAGCAGCTTGGTCGTGGCAGCCAACTATGGCTACACCTTC
TRBV2	TRBD2	NA	TRBJ2-1	CASTQREGYNEQFF	TGTGCCAGCACCCAAAGGGAGGGTTACAATGAGCAGTTCTTC
TRBV11-2	NA	NA	TRBJ2-1	CASSLFGGFNNEQFF	TGTGCCAGCAGCTTATTTGGCGGGTTCAACAATGAGCAGTTCTTC
TRBV4-2	TRBD1	NA	TRBJ2-7	CASSQGTDRDYSYEQYF	TGTGCCAGCAGCCAAGGTACCGACAGGGATTACTCCTACGAGCAGTACTTC
TRBV5-1	TRBD1	NA	TRBJ2-7	CASSGDRSAYEQYF	TGCGCCAGCAGCGGGGACAGGTCAGCCTACGAGCAGTACTTC
TRBV11-2	TRBD2	NA	TRBJ2-5	CASSGDELAGDPRYTSETQYF	TGTGCCAGCAGTGGAGACGAACTAGCGGGGGACCCAAGGTACACGTCGGAGACCCAGTACTTC
TRBV20-1	TRBD2	NA	TRBJ2-1	CSAPYREGYNEQFF	TGCAGTGCCCCATACCGGGAGGGTTACAATGAGCAGTTCTTC
TRBV5-1	TRBD2	few	TRBJ2-1	CASSPLPFGAGLTYNEQFF	TGCGCCAGCAGTCCTTTGCCATTTGGAGCGGGGTTAACCTACAATGAGCAGTTCTTC
TRBV20-1	NA	NA	TRBJ2-4	CSARKGQSTKNIQYF	TGCAGTGCTAGGAAAGGACAGAGTACCAAAAACATTCAGTACTTC
TRBV29-1	NA	many	TRBJ2-5	CSVVETQYF	TGCAGCGTTGTGGAGACCCAGTACTTC
TRBV6-1	NA	NA	TRBJ2-7	CAVEGTNEQYF	TGTGCCGTCGAAGGGACCAATGAGCAGTACTTC
TRBV10-3	NA	NA	TRBJ1-1	CAISQWGDTFKAFF	TGTGCCATCAGTCAATGGGGGGATACGTTTAAAGCTTTCTTT
TRBV12-3/TRBV12-4	NA	NA	TRBJ1-5	CASSLAGMRNQPQHF	TGTGCCAGCAGTTTGGCGGGAATGCGCAATCAGCCCCAGCATTTT
TRBV5-1	TRBD1	NA	TRBJ1-2	CASSLGLGQGIGGYGYTF	TGCGCCAGCAGCTTGGGCTTGGGACAGGGGATAGGAGGCTATGGCTACACCTTC
TRBV7-9	NA	NA	TRBJ1-1	CASSLMEGLNTEAFF	TGTGCCAGCAGCTTAATGGAGGGCTTGAACACTGAAGCTTTCTTT
TRBV5-1	NA	NA	TRBJ1-1	CANSLELNTEAFF	TGCGCCAACTCCCTCGAGCTGAACACTGAAGCTTTCTTT
TRBV20-1	TRBD2	few	TRBJ2-1	CSAERLAGGPANEQFF	TGCAGTGCTGAACGACTAGCGGGGGGTCCTGCCAATGAGCAGTTCTTC
TRBV19	NA	few	TRBJ2-5	CASRQAGETQYF	TGTGCCAGTAGGCAGGCAGGGGAGACCCAGTACTTC
TRBV20-1	NA	NA	TRBJ1-4	CSAQPGASNEKLFF	TGCAGTGCCCAGCCCGGGGCCTCTAATGAAAAACTGTTTTTT
TRBV21-1	NA	once	TRBJ1-3	CASSKKYSSTGGLYGNTIYF	TGTGCCAGCAGCAAAAAGTATTCGTCGACAGGGGGCCTATATGGAAACACCATATATTTT
TRBV6-1	NA	NA	TRBJ1-2	CASSEAGWSNYGYTF	TGTGCCAGCAGTGAAGCAGGGTGGTCTAACTATGGCTACACCTTC
TRBV6-5	NA	few	TRBJ2-2	CASSYFGTARSGELFF	TGTGCCAGCAGTTACTTCGGGACGGCTCGTTCCGGGGAGCTGTTTTTT
TRBV7-9	NA	NA	TRBJ2-7	CATQGTATYKQYF	TGTGCCACCCAGGGGACGGCCACCTACAAGCAGTACTTC
TRBV4-1	NA	few	TRBJ2-1	CASSDVQVSVNEQFF	TGCGCCAGCAGCGACGTACAGGTGTCGGTCAATGAGCAGTTCTTC
TRBV30	NA	NA	TRBJ2-3	CAWREGRGSPDTQYF	TGTGCCTGGAGGGAAGGTAGAGGGAGCCCAGATACGCAGTATTTT
TRBV28	TRBD2	NA	TRBJ2-7	CASRALAGDEQYF	TGTGCCAGCAGGGCTCTAGCGGGAGACGAGCAGTACTTC
TRBV3-1	TRBD1	once	TRBJ2-3	CASSHWDRGSTDTQYF	TGTGCCAGCAGCCACTGGGACAGGGGGAGCACAGATACGCAGTATTTT
TRBV25-1	NA	few	TRBJ2-2	CASSESGRSNTGELFF	TGTGCCAGCAGTGAATCCGGACGATCGAACACCGGGGAGCTGTTTTTT
TRBV5-4	TRBD2	NA	TRBJ2-3	CASSLDLASGDTQYF	TGTGCCAGCAGCTTGGATCTGGCTAGCGGAGATACGCAGTATTTT
TRBV3-1	NA	few	TRBJ1-1	CASSPRLPGEEAFF	TGTGCCAGCAGCCCAAGACTTCCAGGCGAAGAAGCTTTCTTT
TRBV7-2	TRBD2	few	TRBJ2-5	CASSLFAGEGETQYF	TGTGCCAGCAGCTTGTTTGCGGGGGAGGGAGAGACCCAGTACTTC
TRBV9	NA	many	TRBJ2-7	CASSVDSSYEQYF	TGTGCCAGCAGCGTGGACAGCTCCTACGAGCAGTACTTC
TRBV12-3/TRBV12-4	TRBD2	once	TRBJ2-7	CASRIGTSLYEQYF	TGTGCCAGCAGGATCGGGACTAGCCTCTACGAGCAGTACTTC
TRBV29-1	NA	NA	TRBJ2-5	CSARYLTVPVLGETQYF	TGCAGCGCCCGATACTTGACAGTCCCCGTGTTGGGAGAGACCCAGTACTTC
TRBV18	TRBD1	NA	TRBJ2-7	CASSPTGQAPYEQYF	TGTGCCAGCTCACCCACGGGACAGGCACCCTACGAGCAGTACTTC
TRBV18	NA	NA	TRBJ1-4	CASSNGNEKLFF	TGTGCCAGCTCAAATGGAAATGAAAAACTGTTTTTT
TRBV11-2	NA	NA	TRBJ1-4	CASSLVSVGGEKLFF	TGTGCCAGCAGCTTAGTTTCGGTAGGAGGTGAAAAACTGTTTTTT
TRBV21-1	NA	once	TRBJ1-5	CASSKVGQPQHF	TGTGCCAGCAGCAAAGTAGGTCAGCCCCAGCATTTT
TRBV5-1	TRBD1	NA	TRBJ1-6	CASSSGQGTSYNSPLHF	TGCGCCAGCAGCTCGGGACAGGGGACATCCTATAATTCACCCCTCCACTTT
TRBV28	NA	few	TRBJ2-3	CASRLRTIAGGRTDTQYF	TGTGCCAGCAGACTTAGGACTATAGCAGGGGGACGCACAGATACGCAGTATTTT
TRBV12-3/TRBV12-4	NA	few	TRBJ2-4	CASTRIFLAKNIQYF	TGTGCCAGCACCCGCATATTCTTAGCCAAAAACATTCAGTACTTC
TRBV12-3/TRBV12-4	TRBD1	NA	TRBJ2-7	CASSSAFGQDSSYEQYF	TGTGCCAGCAGTTCTGCCTTTGGACAGGATTCCTCCTACGAGCAGTACTTC
TRBV29-1	NA	NA	TRBJ2-6	CSVDSIRGAGANVLTF	TGCAGCGTCGACTCAATCAGGGGAGCAGGGGCCAACGTCCTGACTTTC
TRBV4-2	TRBD2	NA	TRBJ2-1	CASSQPASGSYNEQFF	TGTGCCAGCAGCCAACCGGCTAGCGGGTCCTACAATGAGCAGTTCTTC
TRBV3-1	NA	NA	TRBJ1-6	CASSLTCQGTRNSPLHF	TGTGCCAGCAGCCTCACCTGCCAGGGGACGAGGAATTCACCCCTCCACTTT
TRBV3-1	NA	once	TRBJ1-2	CASSQAWGPGGRNYGYTF	TGTGCCAGCAGCCAAGCGTGGGGCCCCGGGGGGAGAAACTATGGCTACACCTTC